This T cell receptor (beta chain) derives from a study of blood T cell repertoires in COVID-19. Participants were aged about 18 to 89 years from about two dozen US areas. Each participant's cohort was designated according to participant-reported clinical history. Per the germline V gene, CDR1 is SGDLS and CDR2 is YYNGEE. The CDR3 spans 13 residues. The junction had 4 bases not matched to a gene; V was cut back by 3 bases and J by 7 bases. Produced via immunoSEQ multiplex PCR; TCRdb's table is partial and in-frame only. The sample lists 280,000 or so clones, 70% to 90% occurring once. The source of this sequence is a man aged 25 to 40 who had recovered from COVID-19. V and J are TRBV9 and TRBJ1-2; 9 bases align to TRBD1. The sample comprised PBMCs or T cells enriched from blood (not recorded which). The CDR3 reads CASSDRGRIGYTF. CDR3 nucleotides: TGTGCCAGCAGCGACAGGGGGCGAATTGGCTACACCTTC.